This T cell receptor (beta chain) emerged from a study of T cells in Graves' hyperthyroidism and ophthalmopathy. In germline, CDR1 is SGHRS, CDR2 YFSETQ. The CDR3 has 12 amino acids. The V end lost 2 bases, the J end lost 7 bases, and 9 bases lay between the germline ends. Amplified TCR beta CDR3 regions derived from RNA transcripts. First-round RT-PCR with HTBI primers amplified the TCR CDR3 region. Using its own MiXCR run on the multiplex PCR reads, TCRdb lists one record per CDR3 protein. The table shows fewer than 350,000 distinct CDR3 sequences, with 13% occurring only once. Thyroid ultrasound and orbital computed tomography, with clinical symptoms and serum thyroxine and TRAb, informed diagnoses.

Sequencing was performed on blood. The rearrangement uses TRBV5-1 and TRBJ1-2, with TRBD1 as a possible D gene (5 bases). The TCR sequence derives from a woman aged 25 to 39 with Graves' hyperthyroidism that later progressed to Graves' ophthalmopathy. The CDR3 DNA reads TGCGCCAGCAGCTTTGAAGGGGTTGGCTACACCTTC. Translation gives CASSFEGVGYTF.